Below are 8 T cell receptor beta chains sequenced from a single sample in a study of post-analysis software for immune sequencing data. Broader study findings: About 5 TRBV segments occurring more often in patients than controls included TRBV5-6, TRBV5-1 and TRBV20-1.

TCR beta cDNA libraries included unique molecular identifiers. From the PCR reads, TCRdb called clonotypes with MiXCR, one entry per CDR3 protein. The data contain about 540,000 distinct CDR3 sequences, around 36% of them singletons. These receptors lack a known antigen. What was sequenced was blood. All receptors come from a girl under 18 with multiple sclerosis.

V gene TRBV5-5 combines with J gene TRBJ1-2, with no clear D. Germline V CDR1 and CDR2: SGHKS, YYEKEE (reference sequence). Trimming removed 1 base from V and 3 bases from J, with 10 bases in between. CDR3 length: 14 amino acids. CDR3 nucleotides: TGTGCCAGCAGCTTGTGGTCAACGGACTATGGCTACACCTTC. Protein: CASSLWSTDYGYTF.

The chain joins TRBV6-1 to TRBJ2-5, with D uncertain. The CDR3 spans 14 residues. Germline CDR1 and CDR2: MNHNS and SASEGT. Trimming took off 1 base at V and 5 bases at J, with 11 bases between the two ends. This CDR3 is CASSEGASGETQYF. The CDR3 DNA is TGTGCCAGCAGTGAAGGGGCTAGTGGGGAGACCCAGTACTTC.

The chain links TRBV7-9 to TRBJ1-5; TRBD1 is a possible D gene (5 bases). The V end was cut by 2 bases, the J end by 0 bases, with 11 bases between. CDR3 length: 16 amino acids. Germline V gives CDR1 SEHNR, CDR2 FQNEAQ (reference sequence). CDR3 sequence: CASSLSSGISNQPQHF. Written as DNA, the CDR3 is TGTGCCAGCAGCTTAAGTTCAGGGATTAGCAATCAGCCCCAGCATTTT.

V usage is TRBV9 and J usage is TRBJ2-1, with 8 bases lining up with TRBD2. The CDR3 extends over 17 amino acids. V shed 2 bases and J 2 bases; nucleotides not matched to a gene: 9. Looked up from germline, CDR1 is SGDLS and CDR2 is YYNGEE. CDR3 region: CASSVGLTGGPYNEQFF. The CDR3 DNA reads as TGTGCCAGCAGCGTGGGACTAACGGGGGGGCCCTACAATGAGCAGTTCTTC.

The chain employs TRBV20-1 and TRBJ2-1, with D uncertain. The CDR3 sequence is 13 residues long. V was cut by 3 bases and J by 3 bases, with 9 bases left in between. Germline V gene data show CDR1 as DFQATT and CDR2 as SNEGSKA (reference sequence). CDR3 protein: CSASWANYNEQFF. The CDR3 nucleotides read TGCAGTGCTAGTTGGGCAAACTACAATGAGCAGTTCTTC.

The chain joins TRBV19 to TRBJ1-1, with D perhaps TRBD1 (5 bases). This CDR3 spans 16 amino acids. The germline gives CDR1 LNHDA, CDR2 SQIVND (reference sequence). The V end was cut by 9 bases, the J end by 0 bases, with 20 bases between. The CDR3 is CASIRKGQALNTEAFF. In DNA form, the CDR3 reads TGTGCCAGCATCCGAAAGGGGCAGGCCTTGAACACTGAAGCTTTCTTT.

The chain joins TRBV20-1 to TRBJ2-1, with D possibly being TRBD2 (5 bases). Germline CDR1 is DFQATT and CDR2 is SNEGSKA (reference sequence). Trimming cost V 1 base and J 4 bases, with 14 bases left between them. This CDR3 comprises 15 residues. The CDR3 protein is CSARAALGAYNEQFF. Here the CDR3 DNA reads TGCAGTGCTAGAGCGGCTTTGGGAGCTTACAATGAGCAGTTCTTC.

CDR3 loop: CSATQDGIYEQYF. In nucleotides, the CDR3 is TGCAGTGCAACCCAGGACGGTATCTACGAGCAGTACTTC. The V gene is TRBV20-1, the J gene TRBJ2-7; no definite D call. Trimming shortened V by 6 bases and J by 3 bases, and 15 bases separated the two germline ends. CDR3 size: 13 residues. In germline, CDR1 is DFQATT, CDR2 SNEGSKA (reference sequence).